The source of this TCR beta chain is a study of T-cell memory formation after mild COVID-19. Study-wide results and caveats: Contracting CD4+ clones sat mainly in CM and EM; CD8+ in EMRA. Contracting clones, day 15 to 85, had balanced CD4/CD8, and later expanders favored CD4+. The pre-infection memory compartment contained some responding clones, suggesting cross-reactive memory joined.

Notes on this clonotype: Its antigen is still unknown.

Libraries for TCRalpha and TCRbeta carried sample barcodes and unique molecular identifiers via 5'RACE. From the 5' RACE reads, TCRdb called clonotypes with MiXCR, one entry per CDR3 protein. Of a few hundred thousand distinct CDR3 sequences listed, less than 25% are singletons. Germline values: CDR1 GTSNPN, CDR2 SVGIG (reference sequence). Trimming removed 3 bases at V and 4 bases at J, with 12 bases between. The CDR3 is 13 amino acids. V and J are TRBV30 and TRBJ1-1, with D possibly being TRBD1 (5 bases). Specimen: PBMCs or a T cell subset sorted from them (not recorded which). This receptor was taken from a man between 18 and 29 years old who had mild COVID-19 (a few samples of this study predate the infection). Cell type and time point are not known. CDR3 DNA: TGTGCCTGGAGGCAGGGTTTGAGCACTGAAGCTTTCTTT. Protein product: CAWRQGLSTEAFF.